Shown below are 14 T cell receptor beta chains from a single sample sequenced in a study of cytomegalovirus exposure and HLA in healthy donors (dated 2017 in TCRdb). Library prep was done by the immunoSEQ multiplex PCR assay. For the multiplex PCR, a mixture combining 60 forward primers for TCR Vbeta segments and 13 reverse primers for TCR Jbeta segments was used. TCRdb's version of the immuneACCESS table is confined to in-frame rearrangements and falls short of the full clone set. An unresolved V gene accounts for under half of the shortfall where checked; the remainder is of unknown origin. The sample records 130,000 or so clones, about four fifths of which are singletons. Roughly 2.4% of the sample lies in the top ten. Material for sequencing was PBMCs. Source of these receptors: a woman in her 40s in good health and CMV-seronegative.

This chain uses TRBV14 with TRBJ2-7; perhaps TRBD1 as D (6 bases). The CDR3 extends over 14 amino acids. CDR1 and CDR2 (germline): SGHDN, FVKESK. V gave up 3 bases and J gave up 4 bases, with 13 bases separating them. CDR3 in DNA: TGTGCCAGCAGCCATAGTTCGCAGGGGTACGAGCAGTACTTC. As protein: CASSHSSQGYEQYF.

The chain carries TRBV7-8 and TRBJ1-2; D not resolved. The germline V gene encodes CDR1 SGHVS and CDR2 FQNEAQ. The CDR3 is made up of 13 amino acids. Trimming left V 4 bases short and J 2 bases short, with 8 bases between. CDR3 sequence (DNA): TGTGCCAGCAGCTCCGGGTTAAACTATGGCTACACCTTC. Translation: CASSSGLNYGYTF.

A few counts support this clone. Written as DNA, the CDR3 is TGCGCCAGCAGCCTAAACGACCTTCTGGGCACCGATGAGCAGTTCTTC. This sequence encodes CASSLNDLLGTDEQFF. The chain couples TRBV4-1 to TRBJ2-1; no clear D gene. CDR1 is MGHRA and CDR2 is YSYEKL in the germline V gene. V was pared by 4 bases and J by 8 bases, with 21 bases between. The CDR3 has 16 amino acids.

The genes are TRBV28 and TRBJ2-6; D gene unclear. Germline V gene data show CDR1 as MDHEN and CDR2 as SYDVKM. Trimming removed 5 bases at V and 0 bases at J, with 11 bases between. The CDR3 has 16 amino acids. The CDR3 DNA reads TGTGCCAGCAGTCCCCTTTACAGCTCTGGGGCCAACGTCCTGACTTTC. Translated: CASSPLYSSGANVLTF.

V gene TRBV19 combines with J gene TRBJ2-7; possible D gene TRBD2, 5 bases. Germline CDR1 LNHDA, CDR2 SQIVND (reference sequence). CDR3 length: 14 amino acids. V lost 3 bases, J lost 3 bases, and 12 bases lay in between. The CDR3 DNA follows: TGTGCCAGTAGTATCGCCGGGGTTCGCTACGAGCAGTACTTC. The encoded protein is CASSIAGVRYEQYF.

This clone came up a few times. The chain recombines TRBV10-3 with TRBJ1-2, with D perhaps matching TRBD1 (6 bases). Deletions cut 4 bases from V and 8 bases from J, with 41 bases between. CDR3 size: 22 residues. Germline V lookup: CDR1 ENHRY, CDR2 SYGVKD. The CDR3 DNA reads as TGTGCCATCAGTGTAAACAGCCCCTCTGGACAGAATGGACACGTCCCATACGGGGGCTACACCTTC. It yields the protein CAISVNSPSGQNGHVPYGGYTF.

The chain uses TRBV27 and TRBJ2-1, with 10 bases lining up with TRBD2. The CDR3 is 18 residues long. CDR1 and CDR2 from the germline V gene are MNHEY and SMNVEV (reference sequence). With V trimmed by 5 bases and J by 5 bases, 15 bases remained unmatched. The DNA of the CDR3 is TGTGCCAGCAGTCCCCCTCCCTCTAGCGGGAGACTCCACAATGAGCAGTTCTTC. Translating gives CASSPPPSSGRLHNEQFF.

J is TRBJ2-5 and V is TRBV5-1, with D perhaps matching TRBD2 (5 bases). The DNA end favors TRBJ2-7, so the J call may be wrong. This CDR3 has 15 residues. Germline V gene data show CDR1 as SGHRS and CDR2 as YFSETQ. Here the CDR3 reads CASARIGVAEDEQYF. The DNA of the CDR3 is TGCGCCAGCGCCCGAATCGGGGTGGCGGAAGACGAGCAGTACTTC.

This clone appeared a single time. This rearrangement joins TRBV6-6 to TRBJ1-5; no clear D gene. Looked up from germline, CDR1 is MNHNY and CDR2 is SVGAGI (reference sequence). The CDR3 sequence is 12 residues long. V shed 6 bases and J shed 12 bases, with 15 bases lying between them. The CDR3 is CASSPALGVQHF. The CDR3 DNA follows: TGTGCCAGCAGCCCCGCCCTGGGCGTCCAGCATTTT.

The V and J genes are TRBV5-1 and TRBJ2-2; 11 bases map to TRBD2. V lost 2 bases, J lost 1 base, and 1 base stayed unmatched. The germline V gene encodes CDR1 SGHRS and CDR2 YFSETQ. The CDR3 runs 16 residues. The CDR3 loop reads CASSFLAGGNTGELFF. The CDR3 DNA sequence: TGCGCCAGCAGCTTCCTAGCGGGGGGGAACACCGGGGAGCTGTTTTTT.

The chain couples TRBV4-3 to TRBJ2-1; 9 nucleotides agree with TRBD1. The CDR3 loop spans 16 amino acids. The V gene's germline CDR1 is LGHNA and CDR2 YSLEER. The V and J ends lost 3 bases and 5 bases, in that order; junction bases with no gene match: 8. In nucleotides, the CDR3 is TGCGCCAGCAGCCAGATCGGGACAGGGACTAACAATGAGCAGTTCTTC. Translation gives CASSQIGTGTNNEQFF.

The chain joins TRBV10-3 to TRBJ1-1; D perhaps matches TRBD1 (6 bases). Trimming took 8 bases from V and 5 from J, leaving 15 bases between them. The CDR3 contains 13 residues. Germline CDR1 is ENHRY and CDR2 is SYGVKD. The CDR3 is CAIDQGLGTEAFF. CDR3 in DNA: TGTGCCATCGATCAGGGGCTGGGGACTGAAGCTTTCTTT.

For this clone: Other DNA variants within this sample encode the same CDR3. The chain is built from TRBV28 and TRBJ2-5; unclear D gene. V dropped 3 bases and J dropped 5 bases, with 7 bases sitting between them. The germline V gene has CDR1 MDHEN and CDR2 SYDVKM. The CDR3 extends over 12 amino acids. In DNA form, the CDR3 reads TGTGCCAGCAGTTTTGGCAGGGAGACCCAGTACTTC. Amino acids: CASSFGRETQYF.

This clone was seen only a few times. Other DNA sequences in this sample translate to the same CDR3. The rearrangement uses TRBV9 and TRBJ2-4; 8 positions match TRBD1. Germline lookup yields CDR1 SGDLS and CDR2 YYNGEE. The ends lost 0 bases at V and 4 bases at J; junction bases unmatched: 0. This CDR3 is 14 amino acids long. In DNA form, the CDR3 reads TGTGCCAGCAGCGTAGGGACAGGGAAAAACATTCAGTACTTC. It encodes CASSVGTGKNIQYF.